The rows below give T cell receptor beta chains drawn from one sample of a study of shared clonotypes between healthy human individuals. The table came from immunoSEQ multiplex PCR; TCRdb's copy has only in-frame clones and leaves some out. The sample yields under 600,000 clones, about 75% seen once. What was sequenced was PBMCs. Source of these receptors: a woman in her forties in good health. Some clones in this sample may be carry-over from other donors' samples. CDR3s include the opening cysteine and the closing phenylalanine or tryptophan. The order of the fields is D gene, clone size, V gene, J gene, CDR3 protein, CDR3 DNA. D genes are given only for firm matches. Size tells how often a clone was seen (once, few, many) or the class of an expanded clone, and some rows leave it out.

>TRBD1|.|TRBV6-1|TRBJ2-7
CASSEAVTGIYEQYF
TGTGCCAGCAGTGAGGCTGTGACAGGGATCTACGAGCAGTACTTC
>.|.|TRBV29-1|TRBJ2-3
CSVEVVGTDTQYF
TGCAGCGTTGAGGTTGTAGGCACAGATACGCAGTATTTT
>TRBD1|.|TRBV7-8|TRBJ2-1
CASSLVQGAVEQFF
TGTGCCAGCAGCTTAGTACAGGGGGCGGTTGAGCAGTTCTTC
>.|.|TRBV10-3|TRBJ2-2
CAISGRVPNTGELFF
TGTGCCATCAGTGGGAGGGTTCCGAACACCGGGGAGCTGTTTTTT
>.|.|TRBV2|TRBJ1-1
CASGGESTEAFF
TGTGCCAGCGGGGGGGAGTCCACTGAAGCTTTCTTT
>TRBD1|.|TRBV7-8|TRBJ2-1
CASSLRQGAYNEQFF
TGTGCCAGCAGCTTAAGACAGGGGGCATACAATGAGCAGTTCTTC
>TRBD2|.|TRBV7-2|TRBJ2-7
CASSLGAGGPREQYF
TGTGCCAGCAGCTTAGGAGCGGGAGGACCTAGGGAGCAGTACTTC
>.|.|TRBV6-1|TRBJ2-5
CASSDGLSETQYF
TGTGCCAGCAGTGATGGTCTGTCGGAGACCCAGTACTTC
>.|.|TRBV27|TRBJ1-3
CASSTTGYGNTIYF
TGTGCCAGCAGTACCACAGGGTATGGAAACACCATATATTTT
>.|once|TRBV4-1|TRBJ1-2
CASSQDSFNYGYTF
TGCGCCAGCAGCCAAGACAGCTTTAACTATGGCTACACTTTC
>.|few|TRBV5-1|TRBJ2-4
CASSVNRDTAKNIQYF
TGCGCCAGCAGCGTAAACAGGGATACAGCCAAAAACATTCAGTACTTC
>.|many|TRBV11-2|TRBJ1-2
CASSLEQLGYGYTF
TGTGCCAGCAGCTTAGAACAGCTTGGCTATGGCTACACCTTC
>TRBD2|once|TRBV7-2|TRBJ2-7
CASSQSGKLNYEQYF
TGTGCCAGCAGCCAGAGCGGGAAGTTGAACTACGAGCAGTACTTC
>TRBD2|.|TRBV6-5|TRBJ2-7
CASSYILAGVYEQYF
TGTGCCAGCAGTTATATCCTAGCGGGAGTCTACGAGCAGTACTTC
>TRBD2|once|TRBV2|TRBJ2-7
CASLPGTRVGNEQYF
TGTGCCAGCCTTCCCGGGACTAGGGTGGGTAACGAGCAGTACTTC